The rows below give T cell receptor beta chains drawn from one sample of a study of blood T cell repertoires in COVID-19. Here immunoSEQ multiplex PCR was the method, and the copy in TCRdb shows in-frame clones only, minus some. This table holds fewer than 250,000 clones, roughly 80% found once. Sequencing was done on a sample of peripheral blood. The receptors come from a woman older than 75 with acute or convalescent COVID-19. CDR3s include the opening cysteine and the closing phenylalanine or tryptophan. Each record gives: V gene, clone size, D gene, J gene, CDR3 DNA, CDR3 protein. A D gene is named only where the DNA matches it firmly. Clone size is given for some rows only: seen once, a few or many times, or a class if the clone is expanded.

v_call: TRBV11-1
clone_size: once
d_call: TRBD2
j_call: TRBJ2-1
cdr3_nt: TGTGCCAGCAGCTCCACTAGCGGGGGGGTCGATGAGCAGTTCTTC
cdr3_aa: CASSSTSGGVDEQFF

v_call: TRBV19
clone_size: NA
d_call: NA
j_call: TRBJ2-1
cdr3_nt: TGTGCCAGTAGTATCACGACTATCGGCCTCTCCTACAATGAGCAGTTCTTC
cdr3_aa: CASSITTIGLSYNEQFF

v_call: TRBV12-5
clone_size: NA
d_call: NA
j_call: TRBJ1-5
cdr3_nt: TGTGCTAGTGGTATCTGGACTGCCGGGGGTCAGCCCCAGCATTTT
cdr3_aa: CASGIWTAGGQPQHF

v_call: TRBV19
clone_size: once
d_call: NA
j_call: TRBJ2-4
cdr3_nt: TGTGCCAGTAGTATGTCGGCGGGAGCCAAAAACATTCAGTACTTC
cdr3_aa: CASSMSAGAKNIQYF

v_call: TRBV6-2/TRBV6-3
clone_size: NA
d_call: TRBD2
j_call: TRBJ2-5
cdr3_nt: TGTGCCAGCAGTCCATTCCTAGCGGGAGCGGCCGAGACCCAGTACTTC
cdr3_aa: CASSPFLAGAAETQYF

v_call: TRBV28
clone_size: NA
d_call: NA
j_call: TRBJ1-2
cdr3_nt: TGTGCCAGCAGATATACAGGGATTCGTGGCTACACCTTC
cdr3_aa: CASRYTGIRGYTF

v_call: TRBV3-1/TRBV3-2
clone_size: NA
d_call: NA
j_call: TRBJ2-7
cdr3_nt: TGTGCCAGCAGCCAAGGTCACCGGGACATTTACGAGCAGTACTTC
cdr3_aa: CASSQGHRDIYEQYF

v_call: TRBV7-9
clone_size: NA
d_call: NA
j_call: TRBJ1-1
cdr3_nt: TGTGCCAGCAGCCGAGACATGAACACTGAAGCTTTCTTT
cdr3_aa: CASSRDMNTEAFF

v_call: TRBV6-2/TRBV6-3
clone_size: NA
d_call: NA
j_call: TRBJ2-2
cdr3_nt: TGTGCCAGCAGTTTAAACAGCATCGCTTCCGGGGAGCTGTTTTTT
cdr3_aa: CASSLNSIASGELFF

v_call: TRBV6-2/TRBV6-3
clone_size: NA
d_call: NA
j_call: TRBJ2-1
cdr3_nt: TGTGCCAGCAGTTTCACTAGCTCCCGCTATGAGCAGTTCTTC
cdr3_aa: CASSFTSSRYEQFF

v_call: TRBV30
clone_size: NA
d_call: NA
j_call: TRBJ1-1
cdr3_nt: TGTGCCTGGGCTGGGCAGGGCGGTACTGAAGCTTTCTTT
cdr3_aa: CAWAGQGGTEAFF

v_call: TRBV29-1
clone_size: few
d_call: NA
j_call: TRBJ1-1
cdr3_nt: TGCAGCTGGTGGGTAGCCGGCACTGAAGCTTTCTTT
cdr3_aa: CSWWVAGTEAFF

v_call: TRBV10-3
clone_size: NA
d_call: TRBD1
j_call: TRBJ1-4
cdr3_nt: TGTGCCATCACCCCGGGACAGAATGAAAAACTGTTTTTT
cdr3_aa: CAITPGQNEKLFF

v_call: TRBV7-3
clone_size: NA
d_call: TRBD2
j_call: TRBJ2-3
cdr3_nt: TGTGCCAGCAGCTTTACCACTCTAGCGGGGGGTGCAGATACGCAGTATTTT
cdr3_aa: CASSFTTLAGGADTQYF

v_call: TRBV7-8
clone_size: NA
d_call: NA
j_call: TRBJ2-2
cdr3_nt: TGTGCCAGCAGCTTAGGTCGCAGGTTCACGGGGGAGCTGTTTTTT
cdr3_aa: CASSLGRRFTGELFF

v_call: TRBV11-2
clone_size: NA
d_call: NA
j_call: TRBJ1-3
cdr3_nt: TGTGCCAGCAGCTTTACCCCTAACGCCATATATTTT
cdr3_aa: CASSFTPNAIYF

v_call: TRBV2
clone_size: NA
d_call: TRBD2
j_call: TRBJ2-7
cdr3_nt: TGTGCCAGCGGGGCGGGAGGGTTCTACGAGCAGTACTTC
cdr3_aa: CASGAGGFYEQYF

v_call: TRBV5-8
clone_size: NA
d_call: TRBD1
j_call: TRBJ1-4
cdr3_nt: TGTGCCAGCAGCTTAACGGGACAGAGTAATGAAAAACTGTTTTTT
cdr3_aa: CASSLTGQSNEKLFF

v_call: TRBV4-1
clone_size: NA
d_call: TRBD1
j_call: TRBJ1-5
cdr3_nt: TGCGCCAGCAGCCAAGATTCAGGGGGCGCGGATCAGCCCCAGCATTTT
cdr3_aa: CASSQDSGGADQPQHF

v_call: TRBV21-1
clone_size: NA
d_call: NA
j_call: TRBJ1-2
cdr3_nt: TGTGCCAGCAGCAAACCCTTATTCTATGGCTACACCTTC
cdr3_aa: CASSKPLFYGYTF

v_call: TRBV2
clone_size: NA
d_call: NA
j_call: TRBJ2-1
cdr3_nt: TGTGCCAGCGGGGGCCGACAGTTCAGTGAGCAGTTCTTC
cdr3_aa: CASGGRQFSEQFF

v_call: TRBV7-2
clone_size: NA
d_call: TRBD1
j_call: TRBJ1-2
cdr3_nt: TGTGCCAGCAGCCCCGTGATACAGGGGGCTCATGGCTACACCTTC
cdr3_aa: CASSPVIQGAHGYTF

v_call: TRBV2
clone_size: NA
d_call: NA
j_call: TRBJ2-7
cdr3_nt: TGTGCCAGCAGTGCTTCCCAGGTCTACGAGCAGTACTTC
cdr3_aa: CASSASQVYEQYF

v_call: TRBV30
clone_size: NA
d_call: TRBD2
j_call: TRBJ2-7
cdr3_nt: TGTGCCTGGAGTGTCCGTCTAGCGGGTTCGTACGAGCAGTACTTC
cdr3_aa: CAWSVRLAGSYEQYF

v_call: TRBV12-5
clone_size: NA
d_call: TRBD2
j_call: TRBJ2-6
cdr3_nt: TGTGCTAGTGGTCTTATACTAGCGGCCTTCTCTGGGGCCAACGTCCTGACTTTC
cdr3_aa: CASGLILAAFSGANVLTF

v_call: TRBV10-3
clone_size: once
d_call: TRBD1
j_call: TRBJ1-2
cdr3_nt: TGTGCCATCAGTGAGGGGGACAGGGAAAAGGGATATGGCTACACCTTC
cdr3_aa: CAISEGDREKGYGYTF

v_call: TRBV9
clone_size: NA
d_call: TRBD2
j_call: TRBJ2-1
cdr3_nt: TGTGCCAGCAGCGTGTGGAGCGGGAGTGGGAATGAGCAGTTCTTC
cdr3_aa: CASSVWSGSGNEQFF

v_call: TRBV15
clone_size: NA
d_call: TRBD1
j_call: TRBJ2-3
cdr3_nt: TGTGCCACCAGCAGAGTGGGACAGGGGGCTGGAGATACGCAGTATTTT
cdr3_aa: CATSRVGQGAGDTQYF

v_call: TRBV7-9
clone_size: NA
d_call: NA
j_call: TRBJ2-7
cdr3_nt: TGTGCCAGCAGCTTAACTTCGGGTACCTACGAGCAGTACTTC
cdr3_aa: CASSLTSGTYEQYF

v_call: TRBV3-1/TRBV3-2
clone_size: once
d_call: NA
j_call: TRBJ2-2
cdr3_nt: TGTGCCAGCCGCCCAAGAGGGAGTAGCTCTACCGGGGAGCTGTTTTTT
cdr3_aa: CASRPRGSSSTGELFF

v_call: TRBV6-2/TRBV6-3
clone_size: NA
d_call: NA
j_call: TRBJ2-2
cdr3_nt: TGTGCCAGCACCCCAGTACCTACGGACACCGGGGAGCTGTTTTTT
cdr3_aa: CASTPVPTDTGELFF

v_call: TRBV10-3
clone_size: NA
d_call: TRBD1
j_call: TRBJ2-1
cdr3_nt: TGTGCCATCAGTGAGGGACAGGGGCCCCACAATGAGCAGTTCTTC
cdr3_aa: CAISEGQGPHNEQFF

v_call: TRBV18
clone_size: NA
d_call: NA
j_call: TRBJ1-5
cdr3_nt: TGTGCCAGCTCACCAAGGGGTCAGCCCCAGCATTTT
cdr3_aa: CASSPRGQPQHF

v_call: TRBV5-1
clone_size: NA
d_call: NA
j_call: TRBJ2-1
cdr3_nt: TGCGCCAGCAGCTTGGCCGAGGGCTACAATGAGCAGTTCTTC
cdr3_aa: CASSLAEGYNEQFF

v_call: TRBV10-3
clone_size: few
d_call: TRBD2
j_call: TRBJ2-1
cdr3_nt: TGTGCCATCAGTGACGGCGGGAGAGTCGATGAGCAGTTCTTC
cdr3_aa: CAISDGGRVDEQFF

v_call: TRBV27
clone_size: NA
d_call: NA
j_call: TRBJ2-1
cdr3_nt: TGTGCCAGCAGTTTCGAACTAGCTTGGGGCGGTGAGCAGTTCTTC
cdr3_aa: CASSFELAWGGEQFF

v_call: TRBV5-1
clone_size: NA
d_call: NA
j_call: TRBJ1-2
cdr3_nt: TGCCCCTCTTTTGGGGGGGATGGCTACACCTTC
cdr3_aa: CPSFGGDGYTF

v_call: TRBV29-1
clone_size: NA
d_call: NA
j_call: TRBJ1-1
cdr3_nt: TGCAGCGCCCCTGACAGCCTAGGTGAAGCTTTCTTT
cdr3_aa: CSAPDSLGEAFF

v_call: TRBV29-1
clone_size: NA
d_call: NA
j_call: TRBJ2-5
cdr3_nt: TGCAGCGTTGGAGGAATCCAAGAGACCCAGTACTTC
cdr3_aa: CSVGGIQETQYF

v_call: TRBV5-4
clone_size: NA
d_call: TRBD1
j_call: TRBJ2-5
cdr3_nt: TGTGCCAGCAGCTTCCAACAGGGGGCTGGCCAAGAGACCCAGTACTTC
cdr3_aa: CASSFQQGAGQETQYF

v_call: TRBV6-6
clone_size: NA
d_call: NA
j_call: TRBJ1-1
cdr3_nt: TGTGCCAGCAGCCTCGCGGGGGGGAACACTGAAGCTTTCTTT
cdr3_aa: CASSLAGGNTEAFF

v_call: TRBV7-9
clone_size: few
d_call: TRBD1
j_call: TRBJ1-2
cdr3_nt: TGTGCCAGCAGCTACCCGGGACAGGGCTACTATGGCTACACCTTC
cdr3_aa: CASSYPGQGYYGYTF

v_call: TRBV5-1
clone_size: NA
d_call: TRBD2
j_call: TRBJ2-7
cdr3_nt: TGCGCCAGCAGCTTGGAGGGACTAGCGTCCTACGAGCAGTACTTC
cdr3_aa: CASSLEGLASYEQYF

v_call: TRBV4-3
clone_size: NA
d_call: NA
j_call: TRBJ2-6
cdr3_nt: TGCGCCAGCAGCCAAGGATGGGGGGCTGGGGCCAACGTCCTGACTTTC
cdr3_aa: CASSQGWGAGANVLTF

v_call: TRBV12-3/TRBV12-4
clone_size: NA
d_call: NA
j_call: TRBJ2-7
cdr3_nt: TGTGCCAGCAGGCGGACAGTCTCCTACGAGCAGTACTTC
cdr3_aa: CASRRTVSYEQYF